What follows describes a single T cell receptor beta chain. Its binding antigen is unknown. Base qualities were left out, and no much larger clone turns up one base away. This sample was included in a study of T cell repertoires in ileal Crohn's disease (dated by TCRdb to about 2019). About the investigation overall: At the time of surgery, about a third of patients were active smokers, and the median duration of disease was 7.9 years. All patients had surgery for a complication: stricturing disease in roughly 61% and penetrating disease in roughly 39%. Postoperative therapy was given to about half of the patients, with thiopurines administered to about a dozen patients and anti-TNF agents administered to approximately 20 patients. Neoterminal ileum biopsies obtained at postoperative colonoscopy were designated as M6 samples. The TCR repertoire was analysed in some 53 patients with Crohn's disease drawn from a prospective multicentre cohort. The study ran alongside a multicentre cohort designed to identify predictors of early endoscopic recurrence after ileocolonic resection. A Rutgeerts score higher than i0 was the definition used for endoscopic postoperative recurrence. The study sequenced 150 to 200 mucosal samples from 50 to 65 patients, taken at several locations on the surgical specimen and at postoperative endoscopy.

Five hundred nanograms of biopsy DNA per sample were submitted for commercial TCRB immunosequencing. CDR3 regions were amplified from genomic DNA by Adaptive Biotechnology using a two-step, amplification bias-controlled multiplex PCR. Primers covering every V and J gene segment were used in the first PCR, while barcodes and Illumina adapters were added in the second PCR. CDR3 libraries were sequenced using an Illumina instrument. Concerning the study's data processing: The analysis used both the pipelines supplied by the vendor and custom analysis of the raw data in R/Bioconductor with R version 3.3.0. Clonality, which ranges from 0 to 1, was calculated as the inverse of the normalised Shannon entropy across all productive clones. The repertoire share taken up by the top 100 clones defined high-frequency clones, and only clones that passed a 95% confidence test were kept. Repertoire diversity was measured with the Simpson index, and overlap between samples was measured with the Morisita-Horn index. Sourced from immuneACCESS, this table was stored by TCRdb with only in-frame sequences that have V and J called. A share of the clones is absent; for the studies checked, an unresolved V gene accounts for under half, and the remainder has no known explanation. D and trimming were read from the DNA, whereas the V and J calls and clone size are those reported in that table. The table for this sample lists around 700 clones; 93% of them were counted only once. Approximately 18% of the sample is held by the ten biggest clonotypes.

The research as a whole found: The timing of postoperative endoscopy varied within the first year after surgery, and the median delay was roughly 7.4 months. Compared with CD4 T cells, sorted CD8 T cells held more high-frequency clones, which suggests that the mucosal expansions were mostly CD8. A significantly higher proportion of clonal expansions was observed in active smokers at surgery than in non-smokers (about 25% vs 18%, p=0.02). Higher percentages of high-frequency clones at the time of surgery were linked to endoscopic recurrence, and every patient with clonality above 26.8% (18/57) had recurrence. Mucosal CD4 and CD8 T cells were sorted and sequenced only in a subgroup of patients, the size of which was not stated.

Including cysteine and phenylalanine, the CDR3 has 14 amino acids. The read is trimmed to its CDR3 DNA, 42 bases read in frame from base 1. V drops 4 bases and J drops 6 bases, leaving 13 bases in between. Taken from the germline V gene, the CDR1 and CDR2 loops are SGDLS and YYNGEE. The time point label corresponds to: neoterminal ileum biopsy at postoperative endoscopy, about 6 months after surgery. Eligible patients were adults with ileal or ileocolonic Crohn's disease who had an indication for ileocolonic resection. Whole ileal mucosal biopsies were stored frozen at -80°C before DNA extraction. Genomic DNA was extracted from frozen whole biopsies with a TRizol-based method and quantified on a NanoDrop 2000 spectrophotometer.

Recombination joined TRBV9 with TRBJ1-4; D gene: possibly TRBD1, on 5 matching bases. The sequence came from an adult with Crohn's disease. Source material: ileal tissue. The nucleotide sequence is TGTGCCAGCAGCAGGGACGGAACCGATGAAAAACTGTTTTTT. The translation is CASSRDGTDEKLFF.